The T cell receptor (beta chain) under discussion was sequenced for a study of CD8 T cells in Susac syndrome. For the study at large: The Susac syndrome patients that were sequenced included six with active disease and under ten in remission. Susac syndrome patients were untreated, on corticosteroids with some adding intravenous immunoglobulin, or on intravenous immunoglobulin only.

The CDR3 consists of 13 residues. Trimming stripped 6 bases from V and 0 bases from J, with 10 bases between. In germline, CDR1 is SQVTM, CDR2 ANQGSEA. Random hexamers were used to reverse transcribe an amount of roughly 0.45 to 1 ug RNA. MiXCR was run by TCRdb on the immunoSEQ multiplex PCR reads, yielding one entry per CDR3 protein. The sample holds roughly 250,000 distinct CDR3 sequences, about 95% seen once. The origin of this receptor is a human donor with Susac syndrome. This rearrangement joins TRBV29-1 to TRBJ2-3; no clear D gene. The specimen was CD4+ T cells from PBMCs. The CDR3 sequence: CSVRAGSTDTQYF. CDR3 sequence (DNA): TGCAGCGTCCGGGCCGGGAGCACAGATACGCAGTATTTT.